These T cell receptor beta chains were read from a single sample in a study of tumor and adjacent non-tumor tissue in lung cancer. TCRdb re-called the multiplex PCR reads with MiXCR, one entry per CDR3 protein. The sample lists some 51,000 distinct CDR3 sequences, roughly two thirds seen once, with 30% in the top ten. Sequences were obtained from distant non-tumor lung tissue. The source is a woman in her seventies with non-small cell lung cancer. Both conserved end residues are part of each CDR3. The D gene is left open where the match is weak. Rows give clone size only sometimes, using once, few, many, or a class for an expanded clone.

d_call	v_call	j_call	clone_size	cdr3_nt	cdr3_aa
TRBD1	TRBV12-3/TRBV12-4	TRBJ2-7	many	TGTGCCAGCGGGGGGGACAGGGGTTACGAGCAGTACTTC	CASGGDRGYEQYF
-	TRBV5-1	TRBJ2-1	few	TGCGCCAGCAGCTTGGGTGCGGGGAACAATGAGCAGTTCTTC	CASSLGAGNNEQFF
-	TRBV6-5	TRBJ1-4	-	TGTGGCAGCAGTTACTCTACGGGCTTGAGAGGAAAACTGTTTTTT	CGSSYSTGLRGKLFF
-	TRBV30	TRBJ2-2	many	TGTGCCTCCCCGGGGACGGCGAACACCGGGGAGCTGTTTTTT	CASPGTANTGELFF
-	TRBV5-1	TRBJ2-3	-	TGCGCCAGCAGCCCCGCTTCCGGGCGCACAGATACGCAGTATTTT	CASSPASGRTDTQYF
TRBD1	TRBV28	TRBJ2-1	many	TGTGCCAGCAGTTTATACAGGGGGCGGGATGAGCAGTTCTTC	CASSLYRGRDEQFF
TRBD2	TRBV2	TRBJ2-5	-	TGTGCCAGCAGTGGGGGACTAGCGGTTTCGGAGACCCAGTACTTC	CASSGGLAVSETQYF
-	TRBV20-1	TRBJ2-3	-	TGCAGTGGCGAGACCACAGATACGCAGTATTTT	CSGETTDTQYF
TRBD2	TRBV6-1	TRBJ2-5	many	TGTGCCAGCAGAGCGGGAGCATTAGAGACCCAGTACTTC	CASRAGALETQYF
-	TRBV29-1	TRBJ1-2	once	TGCAGCCTGGGACATCCGGAAGGGAATGGCTACACCTTC	CSLGHPEGNGYTF
-	TRBV20-1	TRBJ2-7	few	TGCAGTGCTAGCAGGGTGGTCGACGAGCAGTACTTC	CSASRVVDEQYF
-	TRBV4-2	TRBJ2-2	-	TGTGCCATCAGCCAAAATTGGGCCACGAGCACCGGGGAGCTGTTTTTT	CAISQNWATSTGELFF
TRBD1	TRBV7-9	TRBJ1-1	-	TGTGCCAGCAGCTCGCCGGGACAGCGAACGGAAGCTTTCTTT	CASSSPGQRTEAFF
-	TRBV29-1	TRBJ2-7	-	TGCAGCGTTGATAAGTATCGACACGGATTAGACTCGGAGCAGTACTTC	CSVDKYRHGLDSEQYF
-	TRBV29-1	TRBJ1-1	many	TGCAGCGTTGGCGGGGGCACTGAAGCTTTCTTT	CSVGGGTEAFF
-	TRBV6-5	TRBJ1-2	few	TGTGCCAACAGTTACTCCGGGCAGTACTATAACTATGGCTATACCTTC	CANSYSGQYYNYGYTF
TRBD2	TRBV20-1	TRBJ2-3	many	TGCAGTGCTAGAGGAAACGTAGCGGGGCCTTACACAGATACGCAGTATTTT	CSARGNVAGPYTDTQYF
-	TRBV7-6	TRBJ1-3	-	TGCGCCAGCAGCAGCAGCGACTCTGGAAACACAATATATTTT	CASSSSDSGNTIYF
TRBD2	TRBV11-3	TRBJ2-2	-	TGTGCCTGCAGCTTTAGCGGGACCACGGTGGAGCTGTTTTTT	CACSFSGTTVELFF
-	TRBV28	TRBJ1-4	-	TGTGCCATCAGTTTACGGGGGGCGTTGGCTAATGAAAAACTATTTTTT	CAISLRGALANEKLFF
TRBD2	TRBV4-2	TRBJ2-7	-	TGTGCCAGCAGCCAAGTTTTCATCACATTGCTAGCGGGATTACCGAGCTCCTACGAGAAGTACTTC	CASSQVFITLLAGLPSSYEKYF
TRBD1	TRBV11-1	TRBJ2-1	few	TGTGCCAGCAGCAAACAGGGGCCGGACAATAAGCAGTTCTTC	CASSKQGPDNKQFF
-	TRBV7-9	TRBJ2-1	-	TGTCCCAGCAGTCAGTCGGTCTACGATGAGCAGCTCTTC	CPSSQSVYDEQLF
-	TRBV28	TRBJ2-7	many	TGTGCCAGCAGTTTCCCGAACGCCCTGACACGACGCTCCTACGAGCAGTACTTC	CASSFPNALTRRSYEQYF
TRBD1	TRBV20-1	TRBJ2-1	many	TGCAGTGCTTCCCTTCGGGACAGGGGATATGATGAGCAGTTCTTC	CSASLRDRGYDEQFF
TRBD1	TRBV4-1	TRBJ2-7	-	TGTGCCAGTAGCCAGGCGGGACAGGGAGACGAGCAGTACTTC	CASSQAGQGDEQYF
-	TRBV28	TRBJ2-6	few	TGTGCCAGCAGCAAGGGACCGTACTCTGGGGCCAACGTCCTGACTTTC	CASSKGPYSGANVLTF
TRBD1	TRBV5-1	TRBJ2-2	many	TGCGCCAGCAGAACGGGACAGGGGGTCGGGGAGCTGTTTTTT	CASRTGQGVGELFF
-	TRBV13	TRBJ2-3	many	TGTGCCAGCAGCTCCCGGTTCAGAGGGAGCACAGATACGCAGTATTTT	CASSSRFRGSTDTQYF
-	TRBV20-1	TRBJ2-1	many	TGCAGTGCTAGAGAGCAGCCCCTACCCACCAATGAGCAGTTCTTC	CSAREQPLPTNEQFF
TRBD1	TRBV7-3	TRBJ1-1	few	TGTGCCAGCAGCTGGGACAGGGGATCCACTGAAGCTTTCTTT	CASSWDRGSTEAFF
-	TRBV10-2	TRBJ1-1	-	TGCGCCCGCAGTGAGTGGAGCACCCTGAGCACTGAAGCTTTCTTT	CARSEWSTLSTEAFF
-	TRBV28	TRBJ2-5	-	TGTGCCAGCAGTGGGGGAACCACAGAGACCCAGCACTTT	CASSGGTTETQHF
-	TRBV5-5	TRBJ1-1	-	TGTGACAGCAGCTTGAGGGTAGGCGGTGACGAAGCTTTCTTT	CDSSLRVGGDEAFF
-	TRBV11-1	TRBJ2-1	-	TGTACCAGCAGCCCGGGACTCGTCGGTGAGCGGTTCTTC	CTSSPGLVGERFF
-	TRBV10-3	TRBJ2-7	-	TGTGCCATCAGTGAGTGGACTGGCGGTTCCTACGAGCAGTATTTC	CAISEWTGGSYEQYF
-	TRBV6-5	TRBJ1-1	-	TGTGCCAGGAGACCCCCCAGAGCGGGAGCTGAAGCTTTCTTT	CARRPPRAGAEAFF
-	TRBV2	TRBJ2-7	few	TGTGCCAGCAGTGTCGGTACGTCAATGAGCTACGAGCAGTACTTC	CASSVGTSMSYEQYF
-	TRBV5-5	TRBJ2-7	-	TGTGCCAGCAGTTTCTCCTATCGTTCCTACGAGCAGTACTTC	CASSFSYRSYEQYF
TRBD2	TRBV7-9	TRBJ2-6	few	TGTGCCACCAACGGGCCTAGCGGTTACTCTGGGGCCAACGTCCTGACTTTC	CATNGPSGYSGANVLTF
TRBD2	TRBV11-3	TRBJ2-1	-	TGTGCCAGCAGCTTAGAGACTCGGACTAGCGGGGAGCAGTTCTTC	CASSLETRTSGEQFF
-	TRBV6-5	TRBJ2-3	-	TGTGCCAGCAGTTTGGGGTGTGAGAGCACAGATACGCAGTATTTT	CASSLGCESTDTQYF
TRBD2	TRBV6-5	TRBJ2-3	-	TGTGCCAGCAGTTCGGCACTAGCGGGATCGGATACGCACTATTTT	CASSSALAGSDTHYF
-	TRBV20-1	TRBJ2-3	-	TGCAGTGCTAGATGTCGGGGGTTAACCTCAGATACGCAGTATTTT	CSARCRGLTSDTQYF
-	TRBV11-1	TRBJ2-1	few	TGTGCAAGCAGCTTAGATAGCAGGAGGGACGGTGAGCAGTTCTTC	CASSLDSRRDGEQFF
-	TRBV18	TRBJ2-1	-	TGTGCCAGCTCGGTAGCAGATGAGCAGTTCTTC	CASSVADEQFF
-	TRBV12-3/TRBV12-4	TRBJ1-4	many	TGTGCCAGCAGTCCCGACAGAGCAAATGAAAAACTGTTTTTT	CASSPDRANEKLFF
-	TRBV6-6	TRBJ1-2	-	TGTTCCAGCAGCGACAAGAGGGATTATGACTACACCTTC	CSSSDKRDYDYTF